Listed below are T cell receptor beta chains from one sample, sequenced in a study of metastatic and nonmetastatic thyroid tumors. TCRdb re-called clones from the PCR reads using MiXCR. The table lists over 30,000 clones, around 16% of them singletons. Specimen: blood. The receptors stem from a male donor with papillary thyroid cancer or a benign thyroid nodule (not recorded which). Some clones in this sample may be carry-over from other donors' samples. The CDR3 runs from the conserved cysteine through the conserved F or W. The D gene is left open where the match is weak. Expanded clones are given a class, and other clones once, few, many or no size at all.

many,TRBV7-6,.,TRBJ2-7,TGTGCCAGCAGCTCGCGACAGGGAGGCGAGCAGTACTTC,CASSSRQGGEQYF
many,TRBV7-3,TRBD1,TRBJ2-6,TGTGCCAGCAGCTTAATGGGACAGGGGGCAGTAGCTGGGGCCAACGTCCTGACTTTC,CASSLMGQGAVAGANVLTF
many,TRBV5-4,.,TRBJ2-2,TGTGCCACGGGACAACAAAACACCGGGGAGCTGTTTTTT,CATGQQNTGELFF
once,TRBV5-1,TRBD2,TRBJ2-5,TGCGCCAGCAGCTCTTATACCGGGAGGAAGACCCAGTACTTC,CASSSYTGRKTQYF
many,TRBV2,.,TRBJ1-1,TGTGCCAGCAGTAGACAGCCGAACACTGAAGCTTTCTTT,CASSRQPNTEAFF
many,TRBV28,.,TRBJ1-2,TGTGCCAGCAGTTTAATCGGCAGTAACTATGGCTACACCTTC,CASSLIGSNYGYTF
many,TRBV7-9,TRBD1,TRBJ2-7,TGTGCCATCACGACCCGGACAGGGGGAGAGCAGTACTTC,CAITTRTGGEQYF
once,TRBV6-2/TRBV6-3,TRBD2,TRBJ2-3,TGTGCCAGCAGTTACTCGATATCCCGAGGACTAGCGGGAGAGGCAGATACGCAGTATTTT,CASSYSISRGLAGEADTQYF
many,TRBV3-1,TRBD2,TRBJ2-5,TGTGCCAGCAGCGGCGCCGCCGGGACTAGCGGCAATAGGGGGGAGACCCAGTACTTC,CASSGAAGTSGNRGETQYF
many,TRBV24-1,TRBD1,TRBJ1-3,TGTGCCACTACCAATAGGGGGCTCTCTGGAAACACCATATATTTT,CATTNRGLSGNTIYF
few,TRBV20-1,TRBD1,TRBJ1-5,TGCAGTGCTAGTGGACAGGGGAATCAGCCCCAGCATTTT,CSASGQGNQPQHF
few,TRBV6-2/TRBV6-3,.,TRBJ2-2,TGTGCCAGCAGTTCCCAGGGCTACGGGTATCTGTTTTTT,CASSSQGYGYLFF
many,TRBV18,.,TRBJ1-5,TGTGCCAGCTCACCCGGACAGCTCAATCAGCCCCAGCATTTT,CASSPGQLNQPQHF
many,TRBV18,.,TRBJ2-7,TGTGCCAGCTCACCACGGGCAGGGCTCTACGAGCAGTACTTC,CASSPRAGLYEQYF
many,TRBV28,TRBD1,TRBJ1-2,TGTGCCAGCGGGGGGGGACAGGGGGCGGTCTATGGCTACACCTTC,CASGGGQGAVYGYTF
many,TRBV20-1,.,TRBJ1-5,TGCAGCGTCGGACGGAACAATCAGCCCCAGCATTTT,CSVGRNNQPQHF
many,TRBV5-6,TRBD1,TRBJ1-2,TGTGCCAGCAGCGCCCGGGACAGGGGGCAAGGTGGCTACACCTTC,CASSARDRGQGGYTF
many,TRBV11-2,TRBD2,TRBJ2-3,TGTGCCAGCAGCTCACTAGCGGGAGGGACAGATACGCAGTATTTT,CASSSLAGGTDTQYF
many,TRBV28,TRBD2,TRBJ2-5,TGTGCCAGCGTCAAAGCGGGAGAGGGTCAAGAGACCCAGTACTTC,CASVKAGEGQETQYF
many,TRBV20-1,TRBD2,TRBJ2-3,TGCAGTGCTTATGACAGCGGGAGGCCCTCGGATACGCAGTATTTT,CSAYDSGRPSDTQYF
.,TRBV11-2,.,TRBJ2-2,TGTGCCAGCAGCTCCAGTGGTGTGGGGGAGCTGTTTTTT,CASSSSGVGELFF
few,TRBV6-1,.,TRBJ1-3,TGTGCCAGCAGCAAGGGAGACGGGGTTTCTGGAAACACCATATATTTT,CASSKGDGVSGNTIYF
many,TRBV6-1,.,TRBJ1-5,TGTGCCAGCGATACAGGGATGAGGCAGCCCCAGCATTTT,CASDTGMRQPQHF
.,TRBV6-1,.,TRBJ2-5,TGTGCCAGCATACCCTCTGGACAGCAAGAGACCCAGTACTTC,CASIPSGQQETQYF
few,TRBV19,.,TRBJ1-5,TGTGCCAGTAGTGACAGTTATAGCAATCAGCCCCAGCATTTT,CASSDSYSNQPQHF
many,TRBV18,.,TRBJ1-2,TGTGCCAGCTCACCGACCGAGGGGAGTAACTATGGCTACACCTTC,CASSPTEGSNYGYTF
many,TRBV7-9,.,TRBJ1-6,TGTGCCAGCGCCCTGGGCCTCGGGGCACCCCTCCACTTT,CASALGLGAPLHF